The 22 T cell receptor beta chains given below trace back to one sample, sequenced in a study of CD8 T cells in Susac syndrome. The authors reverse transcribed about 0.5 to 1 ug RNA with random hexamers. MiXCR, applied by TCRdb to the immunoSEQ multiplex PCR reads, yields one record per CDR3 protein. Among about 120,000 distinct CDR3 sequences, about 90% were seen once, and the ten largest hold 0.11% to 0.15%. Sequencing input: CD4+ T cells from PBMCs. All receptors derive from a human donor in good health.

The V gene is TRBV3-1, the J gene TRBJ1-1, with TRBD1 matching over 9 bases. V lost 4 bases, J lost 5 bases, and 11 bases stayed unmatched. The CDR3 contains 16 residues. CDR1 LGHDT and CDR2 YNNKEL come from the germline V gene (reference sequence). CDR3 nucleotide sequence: TGTGCCAGCAGCCCCCTTAGGACAGGGGAGAGGACTGAAGCTTTCTTT. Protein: CASSPLRTGERTEAFF. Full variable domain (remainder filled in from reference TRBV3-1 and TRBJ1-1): DTAVSQTPKYLVTQMGNDKSIKCEQNLGHDTMYWYKQDSKKFLKIMFSYNNKELIINETVPNRFSPKSPDKAHLNLHINSLELGDSAVYFCASSPLRTGERTEAFFGQGTRLTVV.

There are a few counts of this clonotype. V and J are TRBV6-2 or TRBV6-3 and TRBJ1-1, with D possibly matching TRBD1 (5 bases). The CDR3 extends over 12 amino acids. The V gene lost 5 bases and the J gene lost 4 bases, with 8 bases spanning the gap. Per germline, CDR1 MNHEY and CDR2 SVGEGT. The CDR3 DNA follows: TGTGCCAGCAGTCGACAGAGCACTGAAGCTTTCTTT. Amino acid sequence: CASSRQSTEAFF.

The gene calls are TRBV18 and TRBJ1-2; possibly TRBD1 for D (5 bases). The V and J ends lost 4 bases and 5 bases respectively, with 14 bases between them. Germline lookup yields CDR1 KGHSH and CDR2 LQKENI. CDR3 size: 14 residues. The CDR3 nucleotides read TGTGCCAGCTCACTTCCGACAGAAACGTATGGCTACACCTTC. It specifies CASSLPTETYGYTF. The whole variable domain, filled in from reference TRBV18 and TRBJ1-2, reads NAGVMQNPRHLVRRRGQEARLRCSPMKGHSHVYWYRQLPEEGLKFMVYLQKENIIDESGMPKERFSAEFPKEGPSILRIQQVVRGDSAAYFCASSLPTETYGYTFGSGTRLTVV.

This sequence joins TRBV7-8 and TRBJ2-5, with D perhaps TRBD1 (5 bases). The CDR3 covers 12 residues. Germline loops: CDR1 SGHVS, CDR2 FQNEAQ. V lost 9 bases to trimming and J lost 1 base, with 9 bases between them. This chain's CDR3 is CASFRAQETQYF. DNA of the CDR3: TGTGCCAGTTTCAGGGCCCAAGAGACCCAGTACTTC.

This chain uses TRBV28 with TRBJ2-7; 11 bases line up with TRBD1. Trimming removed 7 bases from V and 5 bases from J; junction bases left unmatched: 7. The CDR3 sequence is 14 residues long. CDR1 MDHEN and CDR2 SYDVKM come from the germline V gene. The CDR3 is CASMAGTGGNEQYF. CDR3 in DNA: TGTGCCAGCATGGCGGGGACAGGGGGAAACGAGCAGTACTTC.

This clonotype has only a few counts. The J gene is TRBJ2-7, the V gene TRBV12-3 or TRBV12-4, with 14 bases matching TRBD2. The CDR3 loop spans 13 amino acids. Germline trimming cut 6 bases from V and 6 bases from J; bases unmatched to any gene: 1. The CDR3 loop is CASRGLAGGEQYF. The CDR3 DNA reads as TGTGCCAGCAGAGGACTAGCGGGAGGCGAGCAGTACTTC.

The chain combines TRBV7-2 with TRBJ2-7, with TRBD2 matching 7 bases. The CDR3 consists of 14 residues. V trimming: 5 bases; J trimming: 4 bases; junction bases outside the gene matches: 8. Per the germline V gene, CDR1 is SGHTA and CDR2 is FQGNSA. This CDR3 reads CASSPWGEGYEQYF. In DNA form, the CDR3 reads TGTGCCAGCAGCCCATGGGGGGAGGGGTACGAGCAGTACTTC.

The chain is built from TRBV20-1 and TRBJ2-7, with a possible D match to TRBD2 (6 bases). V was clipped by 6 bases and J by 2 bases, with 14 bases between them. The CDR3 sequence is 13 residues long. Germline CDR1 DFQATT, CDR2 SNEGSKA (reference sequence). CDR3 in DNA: TGCAGTGCCTCGGGCGGGAATCCCTACGAGCAGTACTTC. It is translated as CSASGGNPYEQYF.

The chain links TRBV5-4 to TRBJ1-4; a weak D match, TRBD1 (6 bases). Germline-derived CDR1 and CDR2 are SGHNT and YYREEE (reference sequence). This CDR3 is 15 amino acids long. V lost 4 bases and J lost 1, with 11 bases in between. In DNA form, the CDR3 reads TGTGCCAGCAGCCGCTCAGGGGAAACTAATGAAAAACTGTTTTTT. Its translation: CASSRSGETNEKLFF. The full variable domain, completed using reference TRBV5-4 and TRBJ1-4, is ETGVTQSPTHLIKTRGQQVTLRCSSQSGHNTVSWYQQALGQGPQFIFQYYREEENGRGNFPPRFSGLQFPNYSSELNVNALELDDSALYLCASSRSGETNEKLFFGSGTQLSVL.

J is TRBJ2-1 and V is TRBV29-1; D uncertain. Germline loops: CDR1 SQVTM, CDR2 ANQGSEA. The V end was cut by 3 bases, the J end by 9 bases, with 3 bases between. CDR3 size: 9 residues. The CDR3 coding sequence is TGCAGCGTTGACAGTGAGCAGTTCTTC. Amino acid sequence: CSVDSEQFF.

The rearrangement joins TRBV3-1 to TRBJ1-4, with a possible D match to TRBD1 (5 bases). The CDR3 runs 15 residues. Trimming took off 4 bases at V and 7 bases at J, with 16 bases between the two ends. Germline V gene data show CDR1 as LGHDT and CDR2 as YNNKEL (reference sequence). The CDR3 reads CASSLAGPAAEKLFF. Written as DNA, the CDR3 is TGTGCCAGCAGCCTGGCGGGGCCCGCGGCTGAAAAACTGTTTTTT.

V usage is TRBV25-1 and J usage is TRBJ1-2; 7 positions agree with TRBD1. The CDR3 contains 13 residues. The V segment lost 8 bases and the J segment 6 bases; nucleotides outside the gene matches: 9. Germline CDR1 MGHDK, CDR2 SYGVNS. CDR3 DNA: TGTGCCAGCGCCGGGACAGTCGCCGATGGCTACACCTTC. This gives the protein CASAGTVADGYTF.

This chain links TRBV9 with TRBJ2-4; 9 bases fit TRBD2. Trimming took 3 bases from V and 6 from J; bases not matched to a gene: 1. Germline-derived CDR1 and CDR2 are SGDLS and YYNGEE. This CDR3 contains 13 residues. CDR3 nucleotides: TGTGCCAGCAGCGCGACTAGCGGAAACATTCAGTACTTC. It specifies CASSATSGNIQYF.

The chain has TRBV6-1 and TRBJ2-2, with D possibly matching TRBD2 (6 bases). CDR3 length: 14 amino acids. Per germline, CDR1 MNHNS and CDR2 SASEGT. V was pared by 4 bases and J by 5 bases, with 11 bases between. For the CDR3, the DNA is TGTGCCAGCAGTGGGAGGGAAGGGACCGGGGAGCTGTTTTTT. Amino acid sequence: CASSGREGTGELFF.

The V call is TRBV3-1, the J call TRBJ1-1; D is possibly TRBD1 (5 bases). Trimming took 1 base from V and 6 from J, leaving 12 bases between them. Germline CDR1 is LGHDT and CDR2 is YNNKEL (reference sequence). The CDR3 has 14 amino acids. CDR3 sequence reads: CASSQGSRGAEAFF. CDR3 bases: TGTGCCAGCAGCCAAGGATCTAGGGGCGCTGAAGCTTTCTTT.

The CDR3 region has the DNA TGTGCCAGCAGCTTAGGGGACGGAGCTAACTATGGCTACACCTTC. As protein: CASSLGDGANYGYTF. The V and J genes are TRBV7-9 and TRBJ1-2; tentatively, D is TRBD1 (5 bases). The CDR3 is 15 residues long. The germline gives CDR1 SEHNR, CDR2 FQNEAQ (reference sequence). The V and J ends lost 1 base and 0 bases respectively, with 9 bases between them.

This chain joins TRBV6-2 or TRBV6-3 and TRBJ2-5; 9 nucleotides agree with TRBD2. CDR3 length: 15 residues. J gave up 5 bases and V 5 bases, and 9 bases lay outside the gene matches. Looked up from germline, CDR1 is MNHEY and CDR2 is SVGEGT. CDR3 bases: TGTGCCAGCAGTCTCCGAGGCGGGGGGGCGGAGACCCAGTACTTC. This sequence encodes CASSLRGGGAETQYF.

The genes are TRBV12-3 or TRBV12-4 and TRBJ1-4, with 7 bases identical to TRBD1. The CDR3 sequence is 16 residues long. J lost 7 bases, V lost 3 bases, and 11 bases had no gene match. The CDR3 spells CASSFLPTGSGEKLFF. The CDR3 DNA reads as TGTGCCAGCAGTTTTCTCCCGACAGGGTCCGGTGAAAAACTGTTTTTT.

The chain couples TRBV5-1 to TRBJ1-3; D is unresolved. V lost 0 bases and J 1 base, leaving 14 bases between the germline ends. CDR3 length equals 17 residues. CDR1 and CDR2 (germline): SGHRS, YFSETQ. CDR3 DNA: TGCGCCAGCAGCTTGGGACGGACGAGATTATCTGGAAACACCATATATTTT. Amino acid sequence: CASSLGRTRLSGNTIYF.

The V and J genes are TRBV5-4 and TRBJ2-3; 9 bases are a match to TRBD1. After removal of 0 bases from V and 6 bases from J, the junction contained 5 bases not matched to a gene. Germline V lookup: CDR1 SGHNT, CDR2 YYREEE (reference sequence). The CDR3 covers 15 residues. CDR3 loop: CASSLAETGGDTQYF. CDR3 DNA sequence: TGTGCCAGCAGCTTGGCCGAGACAGGGGGGGATACGCAGTATTTT.

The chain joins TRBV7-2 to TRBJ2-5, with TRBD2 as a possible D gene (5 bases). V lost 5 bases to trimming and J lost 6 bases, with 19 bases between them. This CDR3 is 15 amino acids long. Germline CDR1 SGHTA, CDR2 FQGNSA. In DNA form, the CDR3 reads TGTGCCAGCAGCCGGCCGGACGGGATGGCGAAGACCCAGTACTTC. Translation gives CASSRPDGMAKTQYF.

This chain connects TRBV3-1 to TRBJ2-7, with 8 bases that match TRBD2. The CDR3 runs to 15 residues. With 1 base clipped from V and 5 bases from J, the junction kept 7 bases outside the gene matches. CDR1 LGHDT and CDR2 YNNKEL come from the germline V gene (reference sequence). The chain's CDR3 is CASSQGSGLVHEQYF. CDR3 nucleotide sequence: TGTGCCAGCAGCCAAGGATCGGGACTAGTACACGAGCAGTACTTC.